The count of the clone carrying this T cell receptor (beta chain) is one. Its specificity is not known. PCR employed 60 Vbeta and 13 Jbeta primers. Sequenced by immunoSEQ multiplex PCR; TCRdb stores in-frame clones only, minus some. The sample has roughly 130,000 clones, 80% to 90% seen once; the top ten hold 2% to 3%. This CDR3 comprises 15 residues. V lost 4 bases, J lost 5 bases, and 10 bases stayed unmatched. Germline-derived CDR1 and CDR2 are SGHTA and FQGNSA. These data are taken from a study of cytomegalovirus exposure and HLA in healthy donors. Overall study findings and caveats: In a later analysis, a missense DCLRE1C variant was linked to TCR beta V- and J-gene trimming. On later analysis, the bulk of CMV-associated TCR beta chains appeared to be HLA-restricted. Earlier findings revealed that most TCR beta V segments proved productive either about 90% or about 30% of the time. HLA-A and HLA-B allele assignments for most subjects were reportedly predicted accurately using TCR beta sequences.

This TCR was recovered from a man aged 45-65 years in good health and CMV-seronegative. The sample taken for sequencing was PBMCs. The chain is built from TRBV7-2 and TRBJ2-5; TRBD2 matches at 7 bases. The CDR3 reads CASSYPNGGRETQYF. In DNA form, the CDR3 reads TGTGCCAGCAGCTATCCTAACGGGGGGAGGGAGACCCAGTACTTC.